This is a list of T cell receptor beta chains from one sample in a study of blood T cells in healthy people across ages. Via MiXCR, TCRdb re-called the 5' RACE reads, giving one row per CDR3 protein. This table holds over 700,000 distinct CDR3 sequences, less than 70% found once. The sequencing sample was made of blood. These receptors all come from an elderly man in good health. Both conserved end residues are part of each CDR3. The D gene is left open where the match is weak. Rows may omit the clone size; those that give it use once, few, many or a size class.

j_call: TRBJ2-1; d_call: TRBD2; clone_size: NA; v_call: TRBV7-3; cdr3_nt: TGTGCCAGCAGCTTATATGGGACTAGCGGGAGCTCCTACAATGAGCAGTTCTTC; cdr3_aa: CASSLYGTSGSSYNEQFF
j_call: TRBJ2-1; d_call: TRBD2; clone_size: NA; v_call: TRBV28; cdr3_nt: TGTGCCAGCAGTCCTATAGCGGGCCCATACAATGAGCAGTTCTTC; cdr3_aa: CASSPIAGPYNEQFF
j_call: TRBJ1-2; d_call: NA; clone_size: once; v_call: TRBV5-1; cdr3_nt: TGCGCCAGCAGCTTGGATTTCTCGGGTGGCTACACCTTC; cdr3_aa: CASSLDFSGGYTF
j_call: TRBJ1-5; d_call: NA; clone_size: few; v_call: TRBV29-1; cdr3_nt: TGCAGCGTTGCTTTCGGGGGGCAGATTCAGCCCCAGCATTTT; cdr3_aa: CSVAFGGQIQPQHF
j_call: TRBJ2-7; d_call: TRBD1; clone_size: NA; v_call: TRBV4-1; cdr3_nt: TGCGCCAGCAGCCACCTCCGCGGGACAGGGGGCTACGAGCAGTACTTC; cdr3_aa: CASSHLRGTGGYEQYF
j_call: TRBJ2-1; d_call: TRBD2; clone_size: NA; v_call: TRBV20-1; cdr3_nt: TGCAGTTTGAGAGGACTAGCGGGAGACGGTGAGCAGTTCTTC; cdr3_aa: CSLRGLAGDGEQFF
j_call: TRBJ2-2; d_call: TRBD2; clone_size: NA; v_call: TRBV12-3/TRBV12-4; cdr3_nt: TGTGCCAGCAGCTTCGGGACTAGCGGTGCCGCGAACACCGGGGAGCTGTTTTTT; cdr3_aa: CASSFGTSGAANTGELFF
j_call: TRBJ2-6; d_call: TRBD1; clone_size: NA; v_call: TRBV12-3/TRBV12-4; cdr3_nt: TGTGCCAGCAGTCCTGACAGGGGGCTTTTTGGGGCCAACGTCCTGACTTTC; cdr3_aa: CASSPDRGLFGANVLTF
j_call: TRBJ1-2; d_call: NA; clone_size: NA; v_call: TRBV6-5; cdr3_nt: TGTGCCAGCAGCGCCCCCCTGGGAGGCTACACCTTC; cdr3_aa: CASSAPLGGYTF
j_call: TRBJ1-2; d_call: NA; clone_size: few; v_call: TRBV20-1; cdr3_nt: TGCAGTGCTAGAGTCCCGGGAGGCTATGGCTACACCTTC; cdr3_aa: CSARVPGGYGYTF
j_call: TRBJ2-7; d_call: NA; clone_size: NA; v_call: TRBV10-3; cdr3_nt: TGTGCCATCAGTGAGTCGCCTTCCTACTACGAGCAGTACTTC; cdr3_aa: CAISESPSYYEQYF
j_call: TRBJ2-7; d_call: NA; clone_size: few; v_call: TRBV11-2; cdr3_nt: TGTGCCAGCAGCTTATCTAGCCCCTCCTCCTACGAGCAGTACTTC; cdr3_aa: CASSLSSPSSYEQYF
j_call: TRBJ1-2; d_call: TRBD1; clone_size: NA; v_call: TRBV9; cdr3_nt: TGTGCCAGCAGCGTAGATTTGGGACAGGGGGCCTATGGCTACACCTTC; cdr3_aa: CASSVDLGQGAYGYTF
j_call: TRBJ2-1; d_call: TRBD2; clone_size: NA; v_call: TRBV5-1; cdr3_nt: TGCGCCAGCAGCCCCCGCGGGGCGGGAGGTAACAATGAGCGGTTCTTC; cdr3_aa: CASSPRGAGGNNERFF
j_call: TRBJ1-4; d_call: TRBD1; clone_size: NA; v_call: TRBV2; cdr3_nt: TGTGCCAGCAGGAGGACAGGGGCGGGGGAAAAACTGTTTTTT; cdr3_aa: CASRRTGAGEKLFF
j_call: TRBJ2-1; d_call: TRBD2; clone_size: many; v_call: TRBV5-1; cdr3_nt: TGCGCCAGCAGCCTAAGGGAGACTAGCGGAACCTACAATGAGCAGTTCTTC; cdr3_aa: CASSLRETSGTYNEQFF
j_call: TRBJ2-5; d_call: NA; clone_size: few; v_call: TRBV20-1; cdr3_nt: TGCAGTGCGTCCAGCAGTCAAGAGACCCAGTACTTC; cdr3_aa: CSASSSQETQYF
j_call: TRBJ2-5; d_call: TRBD2; clone_size: NA; v_call: TRBV12-3/TRBV12-4; cdr3_nt: TGTGCCAGCAGTATAGGGACTAGCCACATACAAGAGACCCAGTACTTC; cdr3_aa: CASSIGTSHIQETQYF
j_call: TRBJ2-1; d_call: TRBD1; clone_size: NA; v_call: TRBV9; cdr3_nt: TGTGCCAGCAGTCACCCCAAGGGGGCTAGCCCCCACAATGAGCAGTTCTTC; cdr3_aa: CASSHPKGASPHNEQFF
j_call: TRBJ2-1; d_call: TRBD1; clone_size: NA; v_call: TRBV11-2; cdr3_nt: TGTGCCAGCAGCGTAACCGGGACAGGGGGACTCGATGAGCAGTTCTTC; cdr3_aa: CASSVTGTGGLDEQFF
j_call: TRBJ2-6; d_call: TRBD2; clone_size: NA; v_call: TRBV6-5; cdr3_nt: TGTGCCAGCAGTTACTCACAACTAGCGGGAGTAAGCGGGGCCAACGTCCTGACTTTC; cdr3_aa: CASSYSQLAGVSGANVLTF
j_call: TRBJ1-5; d_call: TRBD1; clone_size: NA; v_call: TRBV27; cdr3_nt: TGTGCCAGCAGCCTTGACAGGGCCCGCCAGCCCCAGCATTTT; cdr3_aa: CASSLDRARQPQHF
j_call: TRBJ1-1; d_call: NA; clone_size: few; v_call: TRBV7-2; cdr3_nt: TGTGCCAGCAGCGACCGAAGGGGGAGAACTGAAGCTTTCTTT; cdr3_aa: CASSDRRGRTEAFF
j_call: TRBJ1-1; d_call: NA; clone_size: NA; v_call: TRBV24-1; cdr3_nt: TGTGCCACCAGTGATTTGGAGAGGGGCCAAGCTTTCTTT; cdr3_aa: CATSDLERGQAFF
j_call: TRBJ2-3; d_call: NA; clone_size: NA; v_call: TRBV25-1; cdr3_nt: TGTGCCAGCAGTGAATCTGATAGGGGCACAGATACGCAGTATTTT; cdr3_aa: CASSESDRGTDTQYF
j_call: TRBJ2-5; d_call: NA; clone_size: NA; v_call: TRBV6-5; cdr3_nt: TGTGCCTGCAGTTACTCGATAGCGGCAGGGTTGGTCCAAGAGACCCAGTACTTC; cdr3_aa: CACSYSIAAGLVQETQYF
j_call: TRBJ2-3; d_call: NA; clone_size: few; v_call: TRBV5-1; cdr3_nt: TGCGCCAGCACCCCGGAGGGGGCAAAAAGATACGCGTATTTT; cdr3_aa: CASTPEGAKRYAYF
j_call: TRBJ2-2; d_call: NA; clone_size: NA; v_call: TRBV27; cdr3_nt: TGTGCCAGCAGTCCCGTTCAGACCGGGGAGCTGTTTTTT; cdr3_aa: CASSPVQTGELFF
j_call: TRBJ1-1; d_call: TRBD1; clone_size: NA; v_call: TRBV29-1; cdr3_nt: TGCAGCGCAGAGGCGACAGGGATCACTGAAGCTTTCTTT; cdr3_aa: CSAEATGITEAFF
j_call: TRBJ2-4; d_call: NA; clone_size: few; v_call: TRBV7-9; cdr3_nt: TGTGCCAGCAGCTTAAGGGACTCCAAAAACATTCAGTACTTC; cdr3_aa: CASSLRDSKNIQYF
j_call: TRBJ2-7; d_call: TRBD1; clone_size: NA; v_call: TRBV5-1; cdr3_nt: TGCGCCAGCAGCTCCCGGGACAGGACCCGTGAGCAGTACTTC; cdr3_aa: CASSSRDRTREQYF
j_call: TRBJ2-3; d_call: NA; clone_size: NA; v_call: TRBV5-1; cdr3_nt: TGCGCCAGCAGCTTGGTAACTACAGGCACAGATACGCAGTATTTT; cdr3_aa: CASSLVTTGTDTQYF
j_call: TRBJ2-7; d_call: TRBD1; clone_size: few; v_call: TRBV12-3/TRBV12-4; cdr3_nt: TGTGCCAGCAGCCGACCAGGGGGTCTCTACGAGCAGTACTTC; cdr3_aa: CASSRPGGLYEQYF